Listed below are T cell receptor beta chains from one sample, sequenced in a study of beta chain features in type 1 diabetes. Measured with immunoSEQ multiplex PCR; TCRdb has only the in-frame clones, and not every one. The repertoire holds some 290,000 clones, with roughly an eighth as singletons. Specimen: naive CD4+ T cells from blood. The receptors shown here come from a man aged 30-40 years with type 1 diabetes. The CDR3 runs from the conserved cysteine through the conserved F or W. A D gene is named only where the DNA matches it firmly. Clone size is not always given. Where it is, it says once, few, many or a class for expanded clones.

clone size | J gene | V gene | D gene | CDR3 DNA | CDR3 protein
few | TRBJ2-5 | TRBV5-6 | TRBD2 | TGTGCCAGCAGCCCGCCTTGGCGGGAGAGTCGGGAGACCCAGTACTTC | CASSPPWRESRETQYF
- | TRBJ2-3 | TRBV7-6 | TRBD2 | TGTGCCAGCAGCTCTCCGACACAGACTAGCGGCACAGATACGCAGTATTTT | CASSSPTQTSGTDTQYF
few | TRBJ2-1 | TRBV18 | TRBD1 | TGTGCCAGCTCCGGGACAGGGGACAATGAGCAGTTCTTC | CASSGTGDNEQFF
few | TRBJ1-1 | TRBV30 | - | TGTGCCTGGGACGGCAGGCTGAACACTGAAGCTTTCTTT | CAWDGRLNTEAFF
- | TRBJ2-7 | TRBV6-5 | - | TGTGCCAGCAGTTACTCGCGGGCCAAGCCATACGAGCAGTACTTC | CASSYSRAKPYEQYF
few | TRBJ2-6 | TRBV7-2 | TRBD2 | TGTGCCAGCAGTTTTAGCGGGAGCACCGGGGCCAACGTCCTGACTTTC | CASSFSGSTGANVLTF
few | TRBJ2-7 | TRBV18 | TRBD2 | TGTGCCAGCTCACCCGGGACTAGCGGGGCCTACGAGCAGTACTTC | CASSPGTSGAYEQYF
few | TRBJ2-1 | TRBV29-1 | TRBD1 | TGCAGCGTTACAGGGGGCTCTGGCAATGAGCAGTTCTTC | CSVTGGSGNEQFF
few | TRBJ2-7 | TRBV28 | - | TGTGCCAGCAGTTCATCCCCTGGGGGGACTGCCTACGAGCAGTACTTC | CASSSSPGGTAYEQYF
few | TRBJ1-1 | TRBV5-1 | TRBD1 | TGCGCCAGCAGCCCCAGGGGGGACGCTGAAGCTTTCTTT | CASSPRGDAEAFF
few | TRBJ2-1 | TRBV9 | TRBD2 | TGTGCCAGCAGCGGAACTAGCGGGGGTTACAATGAGCAGTTCTTC | CASSGTSGGYNEQFF
- | TRBJ2-7 | TRBV5-1 | TRBD1 | TGCGCCAGCAAACCGGGACAGTCCTACGAGCAGTACTTC | CASKPGQSYEQYF
- | TRBJ2-5 | TRBV28 | TRBD1 | TGTGCCAGCAGTTCTCCGGGACAGGGAGAGACCCAGTACTTC | CASSSPGQGETQYF
- | TRBJ2-7 | TRBV4-1 | - | TGCGCCAGCAGCCACCCTGGCGGCGAGCAGTACTTC | CASSHPGGEQYF
- | TRBJ2-1 | TRBV18 | - | TGTGCCAGCTCACAACAGGGTACTTACAATGAGCAGTTCTTC | CASSQQGTYNEQFF
- | TRBJ2-5 | TRBV11-2 | - | TGTGCCAGCAGCTTAACGGCAGGGATCGCAGAGACCCAGTACTTC | CASSLTAGIAETQYF
few | TRBJ2-1 | TRBV7-3 | TRBD2 | TGTGCCAGCAGCTCAGGACTAGCGCAGTTCTTC | CASSSGLAQFF
few | TRBJ1-1 | TRBV2 | TRBD1 | TGTGCCAGCAGGGATGACAGGGCCGGGTTGGCTTTCTTT | CASRDDRAGLAFF